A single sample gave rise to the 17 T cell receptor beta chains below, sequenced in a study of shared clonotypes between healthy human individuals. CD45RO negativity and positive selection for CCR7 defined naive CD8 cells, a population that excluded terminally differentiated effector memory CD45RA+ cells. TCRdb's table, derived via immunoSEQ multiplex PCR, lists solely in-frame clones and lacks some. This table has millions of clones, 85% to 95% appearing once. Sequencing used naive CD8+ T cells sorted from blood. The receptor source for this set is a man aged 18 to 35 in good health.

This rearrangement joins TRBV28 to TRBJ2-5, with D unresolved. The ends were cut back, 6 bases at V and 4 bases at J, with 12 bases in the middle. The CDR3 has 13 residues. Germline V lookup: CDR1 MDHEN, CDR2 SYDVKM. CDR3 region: CASSPILGETQYF. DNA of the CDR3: TGTGCCAGCAGCCCTATTCTGGGAGAGACCCAGTACTTC.

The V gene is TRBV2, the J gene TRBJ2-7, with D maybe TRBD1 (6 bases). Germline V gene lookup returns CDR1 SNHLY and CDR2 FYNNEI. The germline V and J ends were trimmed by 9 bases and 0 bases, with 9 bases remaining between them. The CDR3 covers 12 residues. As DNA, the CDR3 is TGTGCCAGTGGACAGAGCTCCTACGAGCAGTACTTC. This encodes CASGQSSYEQYF. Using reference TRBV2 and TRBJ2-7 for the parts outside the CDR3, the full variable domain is EPEVTQTPSHQVTQMGQEVILRCVPISNHLYFYWYRQILGQKVEFLVSFYNNEISEKSEIFDDQFSVERPDGSNFTLKIRSTKLEDSAMYFCASGQSSYEQYFGPGTRLTVT.

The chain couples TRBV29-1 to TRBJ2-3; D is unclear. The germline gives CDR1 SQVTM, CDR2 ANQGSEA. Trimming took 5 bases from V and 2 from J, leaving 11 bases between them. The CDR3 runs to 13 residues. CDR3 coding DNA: TGCAGCGTTATCGAGGCCCCCACAGATACGCAGTATTTT. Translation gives CSVIEAPTDTQYF.

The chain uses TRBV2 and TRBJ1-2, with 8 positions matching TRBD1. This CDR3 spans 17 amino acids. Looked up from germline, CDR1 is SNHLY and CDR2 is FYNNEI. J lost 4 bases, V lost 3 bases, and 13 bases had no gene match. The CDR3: CASSDPWTGIESYGYTF. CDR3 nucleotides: TGTGCCAGCAGTGACCCCTGGACAGGGATTGAAAGCTATGGCTACACCTTC.

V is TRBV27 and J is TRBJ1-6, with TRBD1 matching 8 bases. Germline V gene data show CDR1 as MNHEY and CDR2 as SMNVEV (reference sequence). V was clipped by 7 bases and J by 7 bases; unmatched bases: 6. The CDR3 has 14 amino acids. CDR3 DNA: TGTGCCAGCAACCTGGGACAGGAGAATTCACCCCTCCACTTT. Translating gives CASNLGQENSPLHF.

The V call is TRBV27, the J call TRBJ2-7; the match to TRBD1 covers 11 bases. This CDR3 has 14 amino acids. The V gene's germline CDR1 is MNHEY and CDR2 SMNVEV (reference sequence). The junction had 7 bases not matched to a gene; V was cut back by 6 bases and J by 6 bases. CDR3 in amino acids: CASREDRGHPEQYF. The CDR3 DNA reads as TGTGCCAGCAGGGAGGACAGGGGGCATCCCGAGCAGTACTTC.

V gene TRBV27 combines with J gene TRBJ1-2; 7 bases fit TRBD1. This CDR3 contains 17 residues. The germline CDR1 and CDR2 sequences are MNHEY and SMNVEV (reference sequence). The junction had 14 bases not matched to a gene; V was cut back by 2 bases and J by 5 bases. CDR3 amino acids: CASSLIGTGALTYGYTF. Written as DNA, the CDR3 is TGTGCCAGCAGTTTAATTGGTACAGGGGCCTTGACTTATGGCTACACCTTC.

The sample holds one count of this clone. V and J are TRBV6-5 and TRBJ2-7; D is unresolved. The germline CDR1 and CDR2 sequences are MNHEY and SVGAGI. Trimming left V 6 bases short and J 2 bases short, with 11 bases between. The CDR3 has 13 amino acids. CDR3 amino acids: CASRLGFAYEQYF. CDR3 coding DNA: TGTGCCAGCAGGTTAGGGTTTGCCTACGAGCAGTACTTC.

The CDR3 DNA reads TGCAGCGTTGAACTGGGGGACTATGGCTACACCTTC. Translation gives CSVELGDYGYTF. The chain has TRBV29-1 and TRBJ1-2; tentative D call: TRBD1 (5 bases). The CDR3 covers 12 residues. The V end lost 2 bases, the J end lost 3 bases, and 7 bases lay between the germline ends. Per germline, CDR1 SQVTM and CDR2 ANQGSEA.

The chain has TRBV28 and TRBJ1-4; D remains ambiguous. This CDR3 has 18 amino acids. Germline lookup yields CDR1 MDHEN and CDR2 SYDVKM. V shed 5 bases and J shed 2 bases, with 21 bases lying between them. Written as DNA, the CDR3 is TGTGCCAGCAGTCTAGGGCAGACGGTGGATTTGACTAATGAAAAACTGTTTTTT. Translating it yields CASSLGQTVDLTNEKLFF.

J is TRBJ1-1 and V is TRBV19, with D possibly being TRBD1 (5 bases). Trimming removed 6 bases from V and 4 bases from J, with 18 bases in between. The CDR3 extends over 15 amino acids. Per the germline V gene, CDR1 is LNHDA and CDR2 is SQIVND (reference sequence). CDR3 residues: CASRVLGSRATEAFF. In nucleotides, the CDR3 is TGTGCCAGTAGAGTCTTAGGATCCAGGGCCACTGAAGCTTTCTTT.

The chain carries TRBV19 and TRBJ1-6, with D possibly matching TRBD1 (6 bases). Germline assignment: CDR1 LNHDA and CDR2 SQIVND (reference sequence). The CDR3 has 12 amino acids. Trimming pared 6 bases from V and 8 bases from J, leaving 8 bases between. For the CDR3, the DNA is TGTGCCAGTAGGGACAGCCATTCACCCCTCCACTTT. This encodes CASRDSHSPLHF.

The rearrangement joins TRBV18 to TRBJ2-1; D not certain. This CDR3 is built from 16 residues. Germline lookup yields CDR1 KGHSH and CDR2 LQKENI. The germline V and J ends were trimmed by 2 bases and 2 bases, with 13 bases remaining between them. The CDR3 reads CASSPEAGLTYNEQFF. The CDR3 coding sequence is TGTGCCAGCTCACCAGAGGCAGGATTAACCTACAATGAGCAGTTCTTC.

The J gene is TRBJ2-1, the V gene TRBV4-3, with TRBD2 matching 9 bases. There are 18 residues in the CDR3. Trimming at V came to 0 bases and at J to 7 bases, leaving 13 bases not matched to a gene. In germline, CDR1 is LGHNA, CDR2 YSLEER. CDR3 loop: CASSQDWVGGRADNEQFF. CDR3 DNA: TGCGCCAGCAGCCAAGACTGGGTTGGCGGGAGGGCCGATAATGAGCAGTTCTTC.

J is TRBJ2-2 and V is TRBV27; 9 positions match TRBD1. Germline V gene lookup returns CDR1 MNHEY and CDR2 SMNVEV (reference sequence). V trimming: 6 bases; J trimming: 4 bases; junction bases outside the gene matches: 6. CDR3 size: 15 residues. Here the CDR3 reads CASRQGAVLTGELFF. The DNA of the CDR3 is TGTGCCAGCAGACAGGGGGCGGTCCTCACCGGGGAGCTGTTTTTT.

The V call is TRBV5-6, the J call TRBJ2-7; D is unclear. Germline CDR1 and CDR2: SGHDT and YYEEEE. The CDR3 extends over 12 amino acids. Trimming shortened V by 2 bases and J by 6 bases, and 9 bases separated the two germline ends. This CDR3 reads CASSLQPFEQYF. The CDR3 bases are TGTGCCAGCAGCTTACAGCCCTTCGAGCAGTACTTC.

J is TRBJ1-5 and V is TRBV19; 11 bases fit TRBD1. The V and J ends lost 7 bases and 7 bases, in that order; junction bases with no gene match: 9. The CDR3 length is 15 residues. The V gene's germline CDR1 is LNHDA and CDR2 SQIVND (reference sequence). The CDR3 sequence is CASTLSGTGGQPQHF. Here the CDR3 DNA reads TGTGCCAGTACTTTATCCGGGACAGGGGGGCAGCCCCAGCATTTT.